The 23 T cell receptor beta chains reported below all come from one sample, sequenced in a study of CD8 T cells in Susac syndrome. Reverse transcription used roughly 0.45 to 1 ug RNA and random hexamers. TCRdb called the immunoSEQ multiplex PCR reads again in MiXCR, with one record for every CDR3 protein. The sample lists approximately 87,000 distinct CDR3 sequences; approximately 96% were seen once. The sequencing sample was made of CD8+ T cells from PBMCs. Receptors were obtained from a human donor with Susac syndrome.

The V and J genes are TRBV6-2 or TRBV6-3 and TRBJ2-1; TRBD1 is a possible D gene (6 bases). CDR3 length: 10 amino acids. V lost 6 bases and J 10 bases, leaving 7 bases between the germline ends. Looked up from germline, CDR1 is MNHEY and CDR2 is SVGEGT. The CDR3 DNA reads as TGTGCCAGCAGGGGGACAGAGCAGTTCTTC. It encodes CASRGTEQFF.

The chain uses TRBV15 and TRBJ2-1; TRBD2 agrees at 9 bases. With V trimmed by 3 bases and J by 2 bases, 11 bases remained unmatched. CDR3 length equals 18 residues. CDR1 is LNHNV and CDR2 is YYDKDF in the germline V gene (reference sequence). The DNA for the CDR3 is TGTGCCACCAGCAGGGATCCCTGGGGGACTAGCACCTACAATGAGCAGTTCTTC. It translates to CATSRDPWGTSTYNEQFF.

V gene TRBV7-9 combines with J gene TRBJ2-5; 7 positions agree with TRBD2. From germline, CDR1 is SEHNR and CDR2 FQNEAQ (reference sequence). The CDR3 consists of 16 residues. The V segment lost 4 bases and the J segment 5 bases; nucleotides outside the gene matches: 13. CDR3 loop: CASSSEGTKDWETQYF. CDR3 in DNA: TGTGCCAGCAGCTCGGAGGGGACTAAGGATTGGGAGACCCAGTACTTC.

The CDR3 protein is CASSSSGGPLYEQYV. CDR3 nucleotide sequence: TGTGCCAGCAGTTCTAGCGGGGGCCCTCTTTACGAGCAGTACGTC. This rearrangement joins TRBV28 to TRBJ2-7; 10 nucleotides match TRBD2. The CDR3 has 15 amino acids. After removal of 4 bases from V and 4 bases from J, the junction contained 7 bases not matched to a gene. Germline V gene lookup returns CDR1 MDHEN and CDR2 SYDVKM.

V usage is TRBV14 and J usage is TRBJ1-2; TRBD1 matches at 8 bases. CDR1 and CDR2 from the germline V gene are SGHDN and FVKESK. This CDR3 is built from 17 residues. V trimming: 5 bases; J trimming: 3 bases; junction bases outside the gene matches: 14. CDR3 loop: CASSGQGWVRAYYGYTF. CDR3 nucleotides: TGTGCCAGCAGCGGACAGGGATGGGTCCGGGCGTACTATGGCTACACCTTC.

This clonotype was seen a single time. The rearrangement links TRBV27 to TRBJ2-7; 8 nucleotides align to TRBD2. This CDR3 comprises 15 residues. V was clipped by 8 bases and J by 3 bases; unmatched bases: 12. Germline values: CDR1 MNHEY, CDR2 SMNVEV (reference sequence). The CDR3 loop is CASSLWGTRFYEQYF. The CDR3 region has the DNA TGTGCCAGCTCACTGTGGGGGACTAGATTCTACGAGCAGTACTTC.

The CDR3 sequence: CATSDPDREETQYF. In DNA form, the CDR3 reads TGTGCCACCAGTGATCCCGACAGGGAAGAGACCCAGTACTTC. This sequence joins TRBV24-1 and TRBJ2-5; 7 bases fit TRBD1. Trimming took 3 bases from V and 3 from J; bases not matched to a gene: 3. Germline V gives CDR1 KGHDR, CDR2 SFDVKD. The CDR3 is made up of 14 amino acids.

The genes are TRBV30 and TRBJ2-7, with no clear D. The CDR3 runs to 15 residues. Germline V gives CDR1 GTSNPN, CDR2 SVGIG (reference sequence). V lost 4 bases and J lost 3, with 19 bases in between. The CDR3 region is CAWTLTQSRSYEQYF. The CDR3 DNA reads TGTGCCTGGACCTTAACACAGAGCAGGAGCTACGAGCAGTACTTC.

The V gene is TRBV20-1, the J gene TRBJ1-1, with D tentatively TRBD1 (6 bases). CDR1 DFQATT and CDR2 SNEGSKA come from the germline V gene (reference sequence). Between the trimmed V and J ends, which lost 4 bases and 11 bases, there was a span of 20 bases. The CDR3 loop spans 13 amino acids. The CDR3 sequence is CSAKDRGRGGAFF. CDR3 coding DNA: TGCAGTGCTAAAGATCGGGGGCGCGGGGGGGCTTTCTTT.

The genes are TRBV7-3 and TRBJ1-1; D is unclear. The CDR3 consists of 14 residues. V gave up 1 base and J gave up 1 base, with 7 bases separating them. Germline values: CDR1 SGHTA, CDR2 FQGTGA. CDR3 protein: CASSLNGPNTEAFF. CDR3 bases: TGTGCCAGCAGCTTAAACGGCCCGAACACTGAAGCTTTCTTT.

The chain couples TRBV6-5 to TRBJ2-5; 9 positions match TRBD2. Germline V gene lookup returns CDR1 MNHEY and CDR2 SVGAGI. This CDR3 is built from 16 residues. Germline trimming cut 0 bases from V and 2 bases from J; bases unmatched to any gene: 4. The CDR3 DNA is TGTGCCAGCAGTTACTCTGCGGGAGGGTGGCAAGAGACCCAGTACTTC. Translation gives CASSYSAGGWQETQYF.

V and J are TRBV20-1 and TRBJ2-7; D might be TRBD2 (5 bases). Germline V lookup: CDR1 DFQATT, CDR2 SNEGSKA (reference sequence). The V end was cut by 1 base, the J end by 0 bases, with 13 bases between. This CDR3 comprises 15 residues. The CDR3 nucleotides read TGCAGTGCTAGAGGCGCTTTGGGGAGCTCCTACGAGCAGTACTTC. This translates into CSARGALGSSYEQYF.

In nucleotides, the CDR3 is TGTGCCAGCACTCCGGGAGGAGGCAATGAGCAGTTCTTC. Its translation: CASTPGGGNEQFF. V is TRBV27 and J is TRBJ2-1; 7 nucleotides align to TRBD2. Germline V gene lookup returns CDR1 MNHEY and CDR2 SMNVEV (reference sequence). Trimming cost V 7 bases and J 6 bases; bases outside gene matches: 6. The CDR3 covers 13 residues.

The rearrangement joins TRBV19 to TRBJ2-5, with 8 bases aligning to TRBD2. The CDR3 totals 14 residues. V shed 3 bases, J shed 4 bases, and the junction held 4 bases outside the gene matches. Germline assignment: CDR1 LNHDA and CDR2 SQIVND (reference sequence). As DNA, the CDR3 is TGTGCCAGTAGTATGTCGGGGGGGCCAGAGACCCAGTACTTC. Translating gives CASSMSGGPETQYF.

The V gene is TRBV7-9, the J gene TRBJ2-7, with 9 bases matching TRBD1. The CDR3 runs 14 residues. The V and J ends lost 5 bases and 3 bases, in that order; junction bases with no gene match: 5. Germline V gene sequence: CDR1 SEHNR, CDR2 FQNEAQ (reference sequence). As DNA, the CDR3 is TGTGCCAGCAGCCACCGGGACAGGGACTACGAGCAGTACTTC. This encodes CASSHRDRDYEQYF.

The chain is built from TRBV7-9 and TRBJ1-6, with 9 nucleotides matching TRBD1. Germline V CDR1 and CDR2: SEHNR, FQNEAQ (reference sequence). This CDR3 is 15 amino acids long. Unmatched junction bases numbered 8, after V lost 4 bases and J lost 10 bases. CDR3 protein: CASSSPGQGGSPLHF. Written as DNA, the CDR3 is TGTGCCAGCAGCTCCCCGGGACAGGGAGGATCACCCCTCCACTTT.

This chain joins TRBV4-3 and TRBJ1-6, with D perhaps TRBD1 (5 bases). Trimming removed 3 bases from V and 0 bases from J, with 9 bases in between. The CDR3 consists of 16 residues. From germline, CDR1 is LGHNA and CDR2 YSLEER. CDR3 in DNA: TGCGCCAGCAGCCAGCGGGGGAGCTCCTATAATTCACCCCTCCACTTT. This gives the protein CASSQRGSSYNSPLHF.

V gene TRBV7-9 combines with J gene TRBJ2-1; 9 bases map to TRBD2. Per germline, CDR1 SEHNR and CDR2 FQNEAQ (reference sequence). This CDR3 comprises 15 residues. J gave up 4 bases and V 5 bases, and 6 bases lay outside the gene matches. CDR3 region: CASSPSGRKYNEQFF. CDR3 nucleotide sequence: TGTGCCAGCAGCCCCAGCGGGAGGAAATACAATGAGCAGTTCTTC.

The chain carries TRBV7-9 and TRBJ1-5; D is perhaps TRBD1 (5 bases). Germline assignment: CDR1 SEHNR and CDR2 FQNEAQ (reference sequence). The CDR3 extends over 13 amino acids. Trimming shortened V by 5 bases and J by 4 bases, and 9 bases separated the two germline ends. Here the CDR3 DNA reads TGTGCCAGCAGCGATCAGGGTAATCAGCCCCAGCATTTT. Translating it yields CASSDQGNQPQHF. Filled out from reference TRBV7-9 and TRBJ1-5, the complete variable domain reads DTGVSQNPRHKITKRGQNVTFRCDPISEHNRLYWYRQTLGQGPEFLTYFQNEAQLEKSRLLSDRFSAERPKGSFSTLEIQRTEQGDSAMYLCASSDQGNQPQHFGDGTRLSIL.

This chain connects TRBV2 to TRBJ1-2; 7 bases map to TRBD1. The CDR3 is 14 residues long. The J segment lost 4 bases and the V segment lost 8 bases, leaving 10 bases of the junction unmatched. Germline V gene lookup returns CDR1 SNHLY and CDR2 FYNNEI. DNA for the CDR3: TGTGCCAGCTCCCCGGACAGGAGCTTCTATGGCTACACCTTC. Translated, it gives CASSPDRSFYGYTF.

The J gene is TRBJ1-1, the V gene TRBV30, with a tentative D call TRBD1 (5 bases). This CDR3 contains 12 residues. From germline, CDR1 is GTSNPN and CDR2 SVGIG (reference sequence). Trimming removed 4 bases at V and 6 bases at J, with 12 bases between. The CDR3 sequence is CAWNGDAPEAFF. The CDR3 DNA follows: TGTGCCTGGAACGGGGACGCTCCTGAAGCTTTCTTT.

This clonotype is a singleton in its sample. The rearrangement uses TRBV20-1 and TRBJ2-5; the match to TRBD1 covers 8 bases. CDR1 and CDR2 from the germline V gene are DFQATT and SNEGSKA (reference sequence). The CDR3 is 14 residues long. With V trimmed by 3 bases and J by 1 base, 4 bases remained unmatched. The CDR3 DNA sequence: TGCAGTGCTAGGGGACAGGAGCTCCAAGAGACCCAGTACTTC. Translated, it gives CSARGQELQETQYF.

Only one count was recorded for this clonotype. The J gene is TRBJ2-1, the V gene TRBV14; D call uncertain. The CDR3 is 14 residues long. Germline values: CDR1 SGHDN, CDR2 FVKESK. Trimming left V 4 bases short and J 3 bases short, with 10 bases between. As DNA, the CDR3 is TGTGCCAGCAGCCTTCGGAGCGACTACAATGAGCAGTTCTTC. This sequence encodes CASSLRSDYNEQFF.